This entry describes one T cell receptor (beta chain). The antigen remains undetermined. Trimming shortened V by 0 bases and J by 1 base, and 28 bases separated the two germline ends. This CDR3 comprises 21 residues. CDR1 is DFQATT and CDR2 is SNEGSKA in the germline V gene (reference sequence). The data were taken from a study of molecular identifiers for immune sequencing clone quantification. MiXCR, applied by TCRdb to the PCR reads, yields one record per CDR3 protein. The data contain more than 450,000 distinct CDR3 sequences, over 20% of them seen just once; the ten biggest clones take up more than 0.8%. Findings of the study overall: Clonotypes topping 20 RNA copies carried over 97% of effector molecules but under 1% of naive ones.

This receptor was identified in a human donor in good health. Some libraries in this study had Jurkat cell RNA spiked in. Sequences were obtained from naive CD8+ T cells from blood, with Jurkat cell RNA spiked in. Documented subset: FACS-sorted CD8+CD4-CCR7+CD45RA+ naive T cells. The J gene is TRBJ1-5, the V gene TRBV20-1; weak D call: TRBD1 (5 bases). CDR3 coding DNA: TGCAGTGCTAGAGATCTTTCCCAGGGTACCATTCGGGGGGGGAGCAATCAGCCCCAGCATTTT. This sequence encodes CSARDLSQGTIRGGSNQPQHF.